These 5 T cell receptor beta chains were all obtained from the same sample, sequenced in a study of immune evolution from preneoplasia to lung adenocarcinoma. Method: immunoSEQ multiplex PCR; TCRdb's copy keeps in-frame clones and lacks some. Of fewer than 5,000 clones in the sample, around 78% were seen once. The specimen was FFPE adjacent normal lung tissue. These receptors were obtained from a donor at least 70 years old with lung adenocarcinoma.

The chain couples TRBV5-8 to TRBJ2-2; the D gene could be TRBD1 or TRBD2 (6 bases each). Between the trimmed V and J ends, which lost 4 bases and 3 bases, there was a span of 16 bases. The CDR3 loop spans 16 amino acids. Germline loops: CDR1 SGHTS, CDR2 YDEGEE. The CDR3 DNA reads as TGTGCCAGCAGCAAATTCGGGGGCGCGGACACCGGGGAGCTGTTTTTT. This sequence encodes CASSKFGGADTGELFF.

This chain uses TRBV28 with TRBJ2-3, with D uncertain. Germline V gene lookup returns CDR1 MDHEN and CDR2 SYDVKM. CDR3 length: 16 amino acids. V dropped 2 bases and J dropped 0 bases, with 12 bases sitting between them. The CDR3 region has the DNA TGTGCCAGCAGTTTAGTCTATGCCTCTAGCACAGATACGCAGTATTTT. Its protein product is CASSLVYASSTDTQYF.

Relative to its sample, this clone is medium-sized. The genes are TRBV7-2 and TRBJ1-5; 10 bases are shared with TRBD1. The CDR3 is made up of 16 amino acids. Trimming removed 4 bases from V and 2 bases from J; junction bases left unmatched: 5. Germline values: CDR1 SGHTA, CDR2 FQGNSA. The CDR3 DNA is TGTGCCAGCAGCTCGTACGGACAGGGGGGCAATCAGCCCCAGCATTTT. Translated, it gives CASSSYGQGGNQPQHF.

This chain links TRBV5-1 with TRBJ1-5; a weak D match, TRBD1 (6 bases). The CDR3 sequence is 14 residues long. From germline, CDR1 is SGHRS and CDR2 YFSETQ. V was shortened by 4 bases and J by 8 bases, with 16 bases between the two germline ends. This chain's CDR3 is CASSPKGGREPQHF. The CDR3 nucleotides are TGCGCCAGCAGCCCTAAGGGGGGTAGGGAGCCCCAGCATTTT.

V and J are TRBV11-3 and TRBJ2-1; possibly TRBD1 or TRBD2 for D (5 bases each). Germline CDR1 and CDR2: SGHNT and YENEEA. This CDR3 spans 15 amino acids. The V and J ends lost 4 bases and 0 bases respectively, with 10 bases between them. This CDR3 is CASSSGRASYNEQFF. CDR3 nucleotides: TGTGCCAGCAGCTCAGGGCGGGCCTCCTACAATGAGCAGTTCTTC.